One sample yielded the 20 T cell receptor beta chains listed below, sequenced in a study of blood T cells in healthy people across ages. Through a sample-barcoded 5' primer and a J-beta primer mix, a second PCR was run for roughly 7 to 11 cycles. TCRdb re-analysed the 5' RACE reads in MiXCR, keeping a single row per CDR3 protein. Altogether 1.5 million to 2 million distinct CDR3 sequences are present, roughly 50% being singletons, with the ten largest covering about 2.1%. The material sequenced was blood. All receptors come from a middle-aged woman in good health.

The chain uses TRBV20-1 and TRBJ2-3; D is unresolved. Germline V CDR1 and CDR2: DFQATT, SNEGSKA (reference sequence). This CDR3 contains 14 residues. V was shortened by 6 bases and J by 2 bases, with 15 bases between the two germline ends. CDR3 amino acids: CSAPNPGPTDTQYF. CDR3 nucleotide sequence: TGCAGTGCCCCGAATCCGGGTCCCACAGATACGCAGTATTTT.

This clonotype has a single count. V gene TRBV7-2 combines with J gene TRBJ2-4; 13 nucleotides align to TRBD2. The J call is in doubt because the DNA end fits TRBJ2-7 better. In germline, CDR1 is SGHTA, CDR2 FQGNSA. There are 18 residues in the CDR3. This chain's CDR3 is CASSLDLGTSGKPYEQYF. CDR3 nucleotides: TGTGCCAGCAGCTTAGACCTCGGGACTAGCGGGAAACCCTACGAGCAGTACTTC.

This chain links TRBV7-9 with TRBJ1-5, with a weak D call TRBD1 (6 bases). The CDR3 spans 13 residues. V lost 5 bases and J 15 bases, leaving 20 bases between the germline ends. Germline V gene sequence: CDR1 SEHNR, CDR2 FQNEAQ (reference sequence). This CDR3 reads CASSRAGAVGWHF. CDR3 nucleotides: TGTGCCAGCAGCCGGGCAGGGGCAGTCGGTTGGCATTTT.

The chain combines TRBV29-1 with TRBJ1-1, with D possibly TRBD1 on 6 matching bases. Germline V gene sequence: CDR1 SQVTM, CDR2 ANQGSEA. Trimming took 4 bases from V and 1 from J, leaving 10 bases between them. The CDR3 spans 13 residues. The CDR3 loop is CSVARTENTEAFF. The CDR3 coding sequence is TGCAGCGTTGCCCGGACAGAGAACACTGAAGCTTTCTTT.

This chain uses TRBV20-1 with TRBJ2-5; 10 nucleotides match TRBD2. Trimming took 6 bases from V and 4 from J; bases not matched to a gene: 11. CDR3 length: 15 residues. Germline assignment: CDR1 DFQATT and CDR2 SNEGSKA (reference sequence). The CDR3 is CSANKPGLARETQYF. CDR3 DNA: TGCAGTGCGAATAAACCGGGACTAGCGAGAGAGACCCAGTACTTC.

The J gene is TRBJ2-5, the V gene TRBV7-2; 9 nucleotides line up with TRBD2. The CDR3 loop spans 18 amino acids. Germline trimming cut 5 bases from V and 2 bases from J; bases unmatched to any gene: 15. Germline CDR1 reads SGHTA; CDR2 reads FQGNSA. In nucleotides, the CDR3 is TGTGCCAGCAGCCCGACGGGGAGCGGGGGGCGCTTACAAGAGACCCAGTACTTC. Translation: CASSPTGSGGRLQETQYF.

This clonotype was counted many times. The J gene is TRBJ1-2, the V gene TRBV6-6; D gene unclear. The V and J ends lost 6 bases and 8 bases respectively, with 10 bases between them. The germline CDR1 and CDR2 sequences are MNHNY and SVGAGI (reference sequence). The CDR3 totals 11 residues. CDR3 in amino acids: CASSPEGGYTF. DNA for the CDR3: TGTGCCAGCAGCCCAGAGGGCGGCTACACCTTC.

The chain carries TRBV14 and TRBJ2-1, with TRBD2 matching 8 bases. The CDR3 is 15 amino acids. Germline V gene data show CDR1 as SGHDN and CDR2 as FVKESK. The V segment lost 4 bases and the J segment 8 bases; nucleotides outside the gene matches: 10. CDR3 DNA: TGTGCCAGCAGCCCTCCGGGACTAGGTATTCATGAGCAGTTCTTC. Translation: CASSPPGLGIHEQFF.

In this sample, this clonotype turned up a few times. V is TRBV6-2 or TRBV6-3 and J is TRBJ2-5; 10 bases line up with TRBD1. The CDR3 loop spans 14 amino acids. Germline V gives CDR1 MNHEY, CDR2 SVGEGT. Unmatched junction bases numbered 6, after V lost 6 bases and J lost 5 bases. The CDR3 loop reads CASRQPGQGETQYF. The CDR3 DNA follows: TGTGCCAGCAGACAACCGGGACAGGGGGAGACCCAGTACTTC.

The rearrangement joins TRBV5-6 to TRBJ2-3; 10 bases agree with TRBD2. V was clipped by 4 bases and J by 10 bases; unmatched bases: 9. This CDR3 is 14 amino acids long. The germline gives CDR1 SGHDT, CDR2 YYEEEE. CDR3 coding DNA: TGTGCCAGCAGCCTAAGGCTAGCGGGGGTAGCGCAGTATTTT. Amino acid sequence: CASSLRLAGVAQYF.

A few counts support this clonotype. The rearrangement joins TRBV6-5 to TRBJ1-2; unclear D gene. Trimming took 10 bases from V and 6 from J, leaving 15 bases between them. The CDR3 spans 12 residues. Germline-derived CDR1 and CDR2 are MNHEY and SVGAGI. The CDR3 nucleotides are TGTGCCACCTCTACGGGAGTGGATGGCTACACCTTC. Translating it yields CATSTGVDGYTF.

There are a few counts of this clonotype. The chain joins TRBV15 to TRBJ1-2; no reliable D call. CDR3 length: 15 amino acids. V gave up 0 bases and J gave up 3 bases, with 11 bases separating them. CDR1 and CDR2 from the germline V gene are LNHNV and YYDKDF (reference sequence). For the CDR3, the DNA is TGTGCCACCAGCAGAGATCGAGTCACCTACTATGGCTACACCTTC. This encodes CATSRDRVTYYGYTF.

This chain uses TRBV7-2 with TRBJ2-1; 10 bases line up with TRBD2. V gave up 5 bases and J gave up 10 bases; unmatched junction bases: 11. Germline V gene sequence: CDR1 SGHTA, CDR2 FQGNSA. The CDR3 runs to 15 residues. CDR3 sequence reads: CASSQAASGGYEQFF. The CDR3 DNA reads as TGTGCCAGCAGCCAGGCGGCTAGCGGGGGTTACGAGCAGTTCTTC.

In its sample, this clonotype was seen many times. The V gene is TRBV4-3, the J gene TRBJ2-1; no definite D call. In germline, CDR1 is LGHNA, CDR2 YSLEER. V lost 0 bases and J lost 5, with 5 bases in between. The CDR3 is 13 amino acids. This CDR3 reads CASSQDGDNEQFF. CDR3 DNA sequence: TGCGCCAGCAGCCAAGATGGGGACAATGAGCAGTTCTTC.

This clonotype was seen a few times. The rearrangement links TRBV7-2 to TRBJ2-1, with 9 nucleotides matching TRBD2. The CDR3 sequence is 14 residues long. J gave up 3 bases and V 5 bases, and 2 bases lay outside the gene matches. Germline CDR1 and CDR2: SGHTA and FQGNSA. The CDR3 loop is CASSGGGDYNEQFF. CDR3 in DNA: TGTGCCAGCAGCGGCGGGGGGGACTACAATGAGCAGTTCTTC.

This clonotype was picked up one time. CDR3 coding DNA: TGCGCCACCACGGCGGTCAACTCTGCAGATACGCAGTATTTT. This gives the protein CATTAVNSADTQYF. The rearrangement uses TRBV10-2 and TRBJ2-3; D is ambiguous. Germline values: CDR1 WSHSY, CDR2 SAAADI. V lost 10 bases to trimming and J lost 4 bases, with 18 bases between them. There are 14 residues in the CDR3.

The chain couples TRBV20-1 to TRBJ1-3; D unclear. Germline lookup yields CDR1 DFQATT and CDR2 SNEGSKA (reference sequence). This CDR3 has 15 residues. Trimming shortened V by 1 base and J by 0 bases, and 10 bases separated the two germline ends. CDR3 region: CSARAPGNSGNTIYF. CDR3 bases: TGCAGTGCTAGAGCCCCTGGAAACTCTGGAAACACCATATATTTT.

J is TRBJ1-2 and V is TRBV12-3 or TRBV12-4; 8 bases align to TRBD1. The CDR3 totals 12 residues. The J segment lost 8 bases and the V segment lost 6 bases, leaving 5 bases of the junction unmatched. CDR3 DNA: TGTGCCAGCAGGGCAGGGGGCTTGGGCTACACCTTC. Residues: CASRAGGLGYTF.

Worth noting for this clonotype: The junction does not match germline at one end; this may be a read error. V usage is TRBV6-5 and J usage is TRBJ1-2; D gene unclear. The CDR3 is 13 residues long. From germline, CDR1 is MNHEY and CDR2 SVGAGI. The CDR3 sequence is CASSDSPGYGYTF. DNA of the CDR3: TGTGCCAGCAGTGACTCCCCGGGCTATGGCTACACCTTC.

This clonotype was observed a single time. The chain is built from TRBV11-1 and TRBJ1-5; possibly TRBD1 for D (6 bases). The germline gives CDR1 SGHAT, CDR2 FQDESV (reference sequence). The CDR3 contains 21 residues. The V end lost 1 base, the J end lost 2 bases, and 27 bases lay between the germline ends. The CDR3 bases are TGTGCCAGCAGCTTAGTGTCGTTCGGCCGCGCGCAGGGGCTTGGCAATCAGCCCCAGCATTTT. Its protein is CASSLVSFGRAQGLGNQPQHF. Supplemented by reference TRBV11-1 and TRBJ1-5, the full variable domain reads EAEVAQSPRYKITEKSQAVAFWCDPISGHATLYWYRQILGQGPELLVQFQDESVVDDSQLPKDRFSAERLKGVDSTLKIQPAELGDSAMYLCASSLVSFGRAQGLGNQPQHFGDGTRLSIL.